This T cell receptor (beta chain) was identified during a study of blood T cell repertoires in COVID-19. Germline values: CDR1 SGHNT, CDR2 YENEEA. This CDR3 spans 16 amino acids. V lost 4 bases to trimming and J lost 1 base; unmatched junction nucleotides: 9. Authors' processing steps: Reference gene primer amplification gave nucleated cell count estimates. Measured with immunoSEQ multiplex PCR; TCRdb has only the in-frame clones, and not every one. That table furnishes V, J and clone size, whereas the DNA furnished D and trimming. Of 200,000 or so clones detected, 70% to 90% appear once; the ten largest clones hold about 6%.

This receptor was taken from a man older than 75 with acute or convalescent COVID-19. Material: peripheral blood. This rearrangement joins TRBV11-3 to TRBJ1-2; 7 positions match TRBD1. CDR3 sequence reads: CASSSKGTVNNYGYTF. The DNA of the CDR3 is TGTGCCAGCAGCTCGAAGGGGACAGTAAATAACTATGGCTACACCTTC.